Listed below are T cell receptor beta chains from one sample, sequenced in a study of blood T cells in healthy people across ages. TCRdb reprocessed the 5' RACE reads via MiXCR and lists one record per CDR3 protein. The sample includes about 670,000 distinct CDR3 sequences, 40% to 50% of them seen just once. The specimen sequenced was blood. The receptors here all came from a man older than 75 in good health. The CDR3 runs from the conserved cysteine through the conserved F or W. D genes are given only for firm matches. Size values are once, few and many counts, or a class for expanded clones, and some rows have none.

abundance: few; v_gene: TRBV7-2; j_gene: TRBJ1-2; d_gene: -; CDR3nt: TGTGCCAGCAGCTTCAGGGAAAATGGCTACACCTTC; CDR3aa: CASSFRENGYTF
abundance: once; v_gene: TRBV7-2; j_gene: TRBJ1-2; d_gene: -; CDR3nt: TGTGCCAGCAGCTTAGGAGGGCCCTCTAACTATGGCTACACCTTC; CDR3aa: CASSLGGPSNYGYTF
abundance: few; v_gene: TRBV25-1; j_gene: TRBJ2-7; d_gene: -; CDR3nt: TGTGCCAGCAGTGAATGGTCAGCCTACGAGCAGTACTTC; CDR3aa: CASSEWSAYEQYF
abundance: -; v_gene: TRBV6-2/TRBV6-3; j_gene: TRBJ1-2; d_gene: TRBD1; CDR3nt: TGTGCCAGCAGTTACGCTGGGACAGGGTCTCTTGGCTACACCTTC; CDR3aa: CASSYAGTGSLGYTF
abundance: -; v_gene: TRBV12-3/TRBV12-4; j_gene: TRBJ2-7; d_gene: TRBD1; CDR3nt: TGTGCCAGCAGTGAACAGGGGTTCGGCGAGCAGTACTTC; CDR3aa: CASSEQGFGEQYF
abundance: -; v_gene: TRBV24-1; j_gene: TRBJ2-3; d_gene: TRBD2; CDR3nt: TGTGCCACCCATAGCGGGAGGGCCTCAGATACGCAGTATTTT; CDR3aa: CATHSGRASDTQYF
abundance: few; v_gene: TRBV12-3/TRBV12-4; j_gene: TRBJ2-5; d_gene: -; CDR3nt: TGTGCCAGCAGTTTAGGTCGAGGTACCCAGTACTTC; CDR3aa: CASSLGRGTQYF
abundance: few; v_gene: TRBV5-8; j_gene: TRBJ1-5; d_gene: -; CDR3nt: TGTGCCAGCAGCTTAGGGGTTATCCAGCCCCAGCATTTT; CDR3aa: CASSLGVIQPQHF
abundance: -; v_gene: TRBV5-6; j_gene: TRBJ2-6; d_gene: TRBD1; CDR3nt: TGTGCCAGCAGCTTTCCTACAGGGGGCGCTGGGGCCAACGTCCTGACTTTC; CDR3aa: CASSFPTGGAGANVLTF
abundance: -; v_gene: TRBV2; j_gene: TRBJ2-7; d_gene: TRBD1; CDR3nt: TGTGCCAGCAGTGAAGACAGGGGGAACTACGAGCAGTACTTC; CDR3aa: CASSEDRGNYEQYF
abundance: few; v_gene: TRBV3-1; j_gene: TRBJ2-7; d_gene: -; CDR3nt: TGTGCCAGCAGCCAAGATGTTGGTGTAGGAGCCTACGAGCAGTACTTC; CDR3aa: CASSQDVGVGAYEQYF
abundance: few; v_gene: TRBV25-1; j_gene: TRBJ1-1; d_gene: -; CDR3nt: TGTGCCAGCAGTGAATTCGGACACATGAACACTGAAGCTTTCTTT; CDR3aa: CASSEFGHMNTEAFF
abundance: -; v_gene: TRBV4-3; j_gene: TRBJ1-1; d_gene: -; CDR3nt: TGCGCCAGCAGCCTGCACCGGGACCGACACACTGAAGCTTTCTTT; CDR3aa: CASSLHRDRHTEAFF
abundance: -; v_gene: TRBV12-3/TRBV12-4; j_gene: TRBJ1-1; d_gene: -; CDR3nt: TGTGCCAGCAGTCTTGAAGAAGCTTTCTTT; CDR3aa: CASSLEEAFF
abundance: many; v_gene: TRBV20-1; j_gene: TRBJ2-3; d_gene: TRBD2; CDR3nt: TGCAGTGCCCCAAGCGGGGGGTCCACAGATACGCAGTATTTT; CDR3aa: CSAPSGGSTDTQYF
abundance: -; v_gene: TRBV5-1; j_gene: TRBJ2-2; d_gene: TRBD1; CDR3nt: TGCGCCAGCGGTGTGACAGGGGACACCGGGGAGCTGTTTTTT; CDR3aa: CASGVTGDTGELFF
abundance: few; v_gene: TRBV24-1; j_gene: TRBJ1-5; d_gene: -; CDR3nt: TGTGCCACCAGTGCCCAGGGAGGGCAGCCCCAGCATTTT; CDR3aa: CATSAQGGQPQHF
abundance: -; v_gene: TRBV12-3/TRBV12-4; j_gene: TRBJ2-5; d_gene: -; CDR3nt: TGTGCCAGCAGTTTCGGAGGCCCGGAGACCCAGTACTTC; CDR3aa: CASSFGGPETQYF
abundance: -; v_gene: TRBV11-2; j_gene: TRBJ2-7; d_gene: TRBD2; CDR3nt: TGTGCCAGCAGCGTAGTGACTAGCCTCTACGAGCAGTACTTC; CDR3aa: CASSVVTSLYEQYF
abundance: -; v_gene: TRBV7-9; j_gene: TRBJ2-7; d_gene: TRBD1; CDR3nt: TGTGCCAGCAGCTTACAGGGGGCCACCTACGAGCAGTACTTC; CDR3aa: CASSLQGATYEQYF
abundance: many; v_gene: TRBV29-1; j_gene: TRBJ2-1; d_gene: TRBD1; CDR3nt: TGCAGCGTTGCGAGCAGGGGGCTCTACAATGAGCAGTTCTTC; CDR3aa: CSVASRGLYNEQFF
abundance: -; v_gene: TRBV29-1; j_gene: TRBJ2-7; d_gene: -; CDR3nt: TGCAGCGTTGACAGGGGGGGAGTCGAGCAGTACTTC; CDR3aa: CSVDRGGVEQYF
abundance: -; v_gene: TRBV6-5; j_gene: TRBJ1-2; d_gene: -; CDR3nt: TGTGCCAGCAGCCGCCTGGGACAAACTAACTATGGCTACACCTTC; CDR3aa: CASSRLGQTNYGYTF
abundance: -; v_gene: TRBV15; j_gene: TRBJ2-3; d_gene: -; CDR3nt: TGTGCCACCAGCAGAGATAAGGGTTTCAGCACAGATACGCAGTATTTT; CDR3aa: CATSRDKGFSTDTQYF
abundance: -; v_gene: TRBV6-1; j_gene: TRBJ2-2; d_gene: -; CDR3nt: TGTGCCAGCACCCTCGGGGGGCGTGTCACCGGGGAGCTGTTTTTT; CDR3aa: CASTLGGRVTGELFF
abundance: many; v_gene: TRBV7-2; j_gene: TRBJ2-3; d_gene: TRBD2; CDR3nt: TGTGCCAGCAGCTTATGGGGACTAGCGGGGAGCACAGATACGCAGTATTTT; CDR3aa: CASSLWGLAGSTDTQYF
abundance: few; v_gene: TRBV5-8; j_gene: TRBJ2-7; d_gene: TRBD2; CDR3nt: TGTGCCAGCAGTCCAGTTTTCGGGACTAGCGTCACCGGCGAGCAGTACTTC; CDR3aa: CASSPVFGTSVTGEQYF
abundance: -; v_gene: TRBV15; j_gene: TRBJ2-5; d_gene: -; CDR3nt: TGTGCCACCAGCAGAGATCGGGCAGGGGGGATGGAGACCCAGTACTTC; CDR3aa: CATSRDRAGGMETQYF
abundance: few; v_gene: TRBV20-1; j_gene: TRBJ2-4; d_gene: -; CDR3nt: TGCAGTGCTACCCGGGAGTTGGCCAAAAACATTCAGTACTTC; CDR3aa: CSATRELAKNIQYF
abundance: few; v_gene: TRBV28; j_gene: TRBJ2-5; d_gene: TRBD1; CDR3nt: TGTGCCAGCAGTTCCGCCGGGACAGGGTTTGGAGGGACCCAGTACTTC; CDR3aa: CASSSAGTGFGGTQYF
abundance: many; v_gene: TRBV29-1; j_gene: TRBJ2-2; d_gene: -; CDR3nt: TGCAGCGTTGAACCCCTCCCCGGGGAGCTGTTTTTT; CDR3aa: CSVEPLPGELFF
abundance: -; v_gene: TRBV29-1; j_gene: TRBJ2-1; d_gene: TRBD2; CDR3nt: TGCAGCGTTGAGGGACTAGCGGGACTATTGAATGAGCAGTTCTTC; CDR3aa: CSVEGLAGLLNEQFF
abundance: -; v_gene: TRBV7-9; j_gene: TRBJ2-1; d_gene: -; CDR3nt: TGTGCCAGCAGCTTATACAGCCACGGGGAGACCCAGTTCTTC; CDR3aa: CASSLYSHGETQFF
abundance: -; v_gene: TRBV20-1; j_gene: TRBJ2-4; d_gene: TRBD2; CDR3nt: TGCAGTGCTAGAGAGGAAGCGGGAGGGGGTTGGCAGTACTTC; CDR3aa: CSAREEAGGGWQYF
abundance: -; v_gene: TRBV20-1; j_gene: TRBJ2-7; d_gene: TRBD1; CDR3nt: TGCAGTGCTAGACCCTTCACCGGGACAGCCTACGAGCAGTACTTC; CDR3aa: CSARPFTGTAYEQYF
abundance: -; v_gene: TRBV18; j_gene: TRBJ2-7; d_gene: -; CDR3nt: TGTGCCAGCTCACCCTCTGTCGGGTCGTCCTACGAGCAGTACTTC; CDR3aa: CASSPSVGSSYEQYF
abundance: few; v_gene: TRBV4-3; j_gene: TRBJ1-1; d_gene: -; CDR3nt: TGCGCCAGCAGCCAAGAGGTAGAGGGAGGGAGGACTGAAGCTTTCTTT; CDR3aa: CASSQEVEGGRTEAFF
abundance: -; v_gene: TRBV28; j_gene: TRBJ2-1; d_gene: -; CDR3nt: TGTGCCAGCAGTTCCCCGGGACAGGGGACTAGCGGCTACAATGAGCAGTTCTTC; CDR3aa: CASSSPGQGTSGYNEQFF
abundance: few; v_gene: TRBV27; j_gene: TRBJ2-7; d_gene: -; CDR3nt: TGTGCCAGCAGTTTAAAAGGGCCCGGCTCCTACGAGCAGTACTTC; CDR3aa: CASSLKGPGSYEQYF
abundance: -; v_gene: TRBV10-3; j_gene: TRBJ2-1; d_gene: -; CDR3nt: TGTGCCATCAGGGGTAGTAAGAGCTCCTACAATGAGCAGTTCTTC; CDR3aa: CAIRGSKSSYNEQFF
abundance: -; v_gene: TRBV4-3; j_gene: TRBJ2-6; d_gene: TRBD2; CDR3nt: TGCGCCAGCAGCCAAGATGGGCCTAGCGGTAGCTCTGGGGCCAACGTCCTGACTTTC; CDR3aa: CASSQDGPSGSSGANVLTF
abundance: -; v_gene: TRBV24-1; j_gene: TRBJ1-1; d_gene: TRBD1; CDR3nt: TGTGCCACCAGTGGGGTCCCGGGACAGGGCGGTAAGACTGAAGCTTTCTTT; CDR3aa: CATSGVPGQGGKTEAFF
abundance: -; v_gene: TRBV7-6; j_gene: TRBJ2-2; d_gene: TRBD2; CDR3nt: TGTGCCAGCAGCCAGACTAGCGGGGGGGCCTTTAATACCGGGGAGCTGTTTTTT; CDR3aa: CASSQTSGGAFNTGELFF
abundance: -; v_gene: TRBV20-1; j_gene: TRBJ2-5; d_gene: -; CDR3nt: TGCAGTGCTAGTCAGCGGGAAAGGGGGGTAGGCCACCTAGGGCAAGAGACCCAGTACTTC; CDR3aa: CSASQRERGVGHLGQETQYF
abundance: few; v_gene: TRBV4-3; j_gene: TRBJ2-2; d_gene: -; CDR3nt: TGCGCCAGCAGCCAAGGGCGGCCGACGGGAGTATCTACCGGGGAGCTGTTTTTT; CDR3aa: CASSQGRPTGVSTGELFF
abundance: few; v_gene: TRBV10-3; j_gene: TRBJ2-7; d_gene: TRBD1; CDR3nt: TGTGCCATCAGCCCGGACAGGAAAGGGGGTTACGAGCAGTACTTC; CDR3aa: CAISPDRKGGYEQYF
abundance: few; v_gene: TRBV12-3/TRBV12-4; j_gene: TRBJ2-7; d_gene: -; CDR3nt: TGTGCCAGCAGACGGGACTGGGGTTACGAGCAGTACTTC; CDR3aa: CASRRDWGYEQYF
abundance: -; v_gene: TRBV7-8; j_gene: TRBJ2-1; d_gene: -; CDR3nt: TGTGCCAGCAGCTTAGGCTGGGGAGTGGACGAGCAGTTCTTC; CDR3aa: CASSLGWGVDEQFF
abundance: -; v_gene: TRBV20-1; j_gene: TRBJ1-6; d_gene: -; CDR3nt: TGCAGTGCTAGAGAAACGGGCTCAATGGCGGGGGAAAGGAGTTCACCCCTCCACTTT; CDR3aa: CSARETGSMAGERSSPLHF
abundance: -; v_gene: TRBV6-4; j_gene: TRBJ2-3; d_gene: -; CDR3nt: TGTGCCAGCAGTGTTCGACTAGAACGCACAGATACGCAGTATTTT; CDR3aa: CASSVRLERTDTQYF
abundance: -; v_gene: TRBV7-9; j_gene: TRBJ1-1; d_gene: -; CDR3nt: TGTGCCAGCAGCTTAGGGGACCGCCCGGGCACTGAAGCTTTCTTT; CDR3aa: CASSLGDRPGTEAFF
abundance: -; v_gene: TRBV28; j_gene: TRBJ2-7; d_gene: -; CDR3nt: -; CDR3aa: CASSTSSAQYF
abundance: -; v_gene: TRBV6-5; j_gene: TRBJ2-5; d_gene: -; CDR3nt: TGTGCCAGCAGTTACTACGGGCCGCGAGGGGAGCAGTACTTC; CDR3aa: CASSYYGPRGEQYF
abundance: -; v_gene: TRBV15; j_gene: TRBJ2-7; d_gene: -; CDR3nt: TGTGCCGCCAGCAGAAACCGGGGGGCCGAGCAGTACTTC; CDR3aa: CAASRNRGAEQYF
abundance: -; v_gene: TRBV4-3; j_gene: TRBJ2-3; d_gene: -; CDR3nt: TGCGCCAGCAGCACTCGGAGGCGACTAACCACAGATACGCAGTATTTT; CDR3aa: CASSTRRRLTTDTQYF